What follows are 27 T cell receptor beta chains derived from one specimen sequenced in a study of tumor and adjacent non-tumor tissue in lung cancer. A modified ARM-PCR protocol with three rounds of nested PCR amplified TCRbeta. In TCRdb, the multiplex PCR reads were re-called with MiXCR into one record per CDR3 protein. This sample has about 60,000 distinct CDR3 sequences, with 61% found just once. RNA was extracted from bulk tissue without any cell sorting. More than 3 cm separated this lung sample from the edge of the tumor. The sequencing input was distant non-tumor lung tissue. The receptor source for this set is a man aged 70 or older with non-small cell lung cancer.

Concerning this clonotype: As the CDR3 is not closed by the conserved phenylalanine or tryptophan, this likely results from a read error. The rearrangement uses TRBV28 and TRBJ1-2; maybe TRBD1 (5 bases). This CDR3 has 15 residues. Germline CDR1 and CDR2: MDHEN and SYDVKM. V lost 5 bases and J 0 bases, leaving 13 bases between the germline ends. The CDR3 sequence: CASSPGGGANYGYTS. For the CDR3, the DNA is TGTGCCAGCAGTCCTGGGGGAGGGGCTAACTATGGCTACACCTCA.

This clonotype was counted at least ten times. The rearrangement uses TRBV29-1 and TRBJ2-1; D is uncertain. CDR3 length equals 14 residues. Trimming cost V 4 bases and J 8 bases, with 18 bases left between them. CDR1 is SQVTM, CDR2 ANQGSEA, per germline. The CDR3 loop reads CSVGLGSAADEQFF. In nucleotides, the CDR3 is TGCAGCGTTGGGCTAGGGTCAGCCGCGGATGAGCAGTTCTTC.

With respect to this clonotype: A much larger clonotype is one base distant, so this may be a read error. The J gene is TRBJ1-5, the V gene TRBV10-2; D unclear. Germline values: CDR1 WSHSY, CDR2 SAAADI. The CDR3 length is 13 residues. CDR3 residues: CASSDSEYQRQHF. The CDR3 DNA sequence: TGCGCCAGCAGTGACAGCGAGTATCAGCGCCAGCATTTT.

A word on this clonotype: An end of the junction differs from the germline gene, which may be a read error. The V and J genes are TRBV11-3 and TRBJ2-2; D is perhaps TRBD2 (5 bases). This CDR3 contains 13 residues. The germline CDR1 and CDR2 sequences are SGHNT and YENEEA. This CDR3 reads CASSVGNTGELFF. CDR3 DNA sequence: TGTGCCAGCAGCGTGGGGAACACCGGGGAGCTCTTTTTT.

To note about this clonotype: An end of the junction does not agree with germline; a read error may underlie this. The chain has TRBV4-1 and TRBJ1-2; 10 nucleotides line up with TRBD1. The germline V gene encodes CDR1 MGHRA and CDR2 YSYEKL. The CDR3 totals 16 residues. The CDR3 DNA sequence: TGCGCCAGCGGCCATACCTGGGACAGGGGTGGATATGGCTACACCTTC. It is translated as CASGHTWDRGGYGYTF.

Details on this clonotype: A much larger clone sits a single nucleotide away, making a read error possible. Here the CDR3 DNA reads TGTGCCAGCAGTTTGGTGGGGGCTTTTTTCTACGAGCAGTACTTC. Translation gives CASSLVGAFFYEQYF. The chain employs TRBV12-3 or TRBV12-4 and TRBJ2-7, with a weak D call TRBD1 (6 bases). The CDR3 is made up of 15 amino acids. V lost 3 bases and J 3 bases, leaving 15 bases between the germline ends.

This clonotype was detected once. This clone may be a read error of a much larger clone one base away. J is TRBJ2-1 and V is TRBV6-4; 9 bases are shared with TRBD2. Germline V gives CDR1 MRHNA, CDR2 SNTAGT. The CDR3 consists of 15 residues. The CDR3 DNA is TGTGCCAACAGTGACGTTAGCGGGGGCTACAATGAGCAGTTCTTC. Translated: CANSDVSGGYNEQFF.

Points on this clonotype: Germline and junction disagree at one end, which may indicate a read error. CDR3 nucleotides: TGTGCCAGCAATTACCCCGGTTTCTCCAACACTGAAGCTTTCTTT. Translated, it gives CASNYPGFSNTEAFF. The chain joins TRBV6-5 to TRBJ1-1; D ambiguous. This CDR3 contains 15 residues. The V gene's germline CDR1 is MNHEY and CDR2 SVGAGI.

With respect to this clonotype: A much larger clone differs from this one at a single base, so this may be a read error. The CDR3 protein is CSSSLGAGAQETQYF. CDR3 bases: TGCTCCAGCAGCTTGGGAGCAGGGGCCCAAGAGACCCAGTACTTC. The rearrangement joins TRBV5-1 to TRBJ2-5; tentatively, D is TRBD1 (6 bases). CDR3 length: 15 amino acids. Germline V gives CDR1 SGHRS, CDR2 YFSETQ.

The rearrangement uses TRBV6-1 and TRBJ2-6, with 12 nucleotides matching TRBD1. There are 18 residues in the CDR3. With V trimmed by 6 bases and J by 2 bases, 8 bases remained unmatched. Germline CDR1 MNHNS, CDR2 SASEGT. As DNA, the CDR3 is TGTGCCAGCAGAGTACCGGGACAGGGGGCGGCTGGGGCCAACGTCCTGACTTTC. It translates to CASRVPGQGAAGANVLTF.

Details on this clonotype: Being one base from a much bigger clone, this may be a read error. The chain uses TRBV10-1 and TRBJ2-5; D gene ambiguous. Germline CDR1 is WNHNN and CDR2 is SYGVQD (reference sequence). The CDR3 totals 10 residues. CDR3 sequence (DNA): TGCGCCAGCAAGGAAGAGACCCAGTGCTTC. Amino acid sequence: CASKEETQCF.

This clonotype showed up many times. This chain uses TRBV5-1 with TRBJ2-7; 10 bases are a match to TRBD1. Germline V gene lookup returns CDR1 SGHRS and CDR2 YFSETQ. CDR3 length equals 15 residues. Trimming at V came to 0 bases and at J to 2 bases, leaving 2 bases not matched to a gene. CDR3 loop: CASSLAGTGAYEQYF. CDR3 nucleotide sequence: TGCGCCAGCAGCTTGGCCGGGACAGGGGCCTACGAGCAGTACTTC.

This clonotype turned up a few times. A much larger clone differs by one base, so this may be a read error. This chain connects TRBV20-1 to TRBJ1-1; D uncertain. The CDR3 totals 14 residues. V gave up 4 bases and J gave up 3 bases, with 15 bases separating them. The germline V gene encodes CDR1 DFQATT and CDR2 SNEGSKA (reference sequence). The CDR3 is CSAIVPGGDTEAFF. DNA for the CDR3: TGCAGTGCTATAGTCCCCGGTGGAGACACTGAAGCTTTCTTT.

This sequence joins TRBV30 and TRBJ1-1; a possible D gene is TRBD1 (5 bases). CDR1 GTSNPN and CDR2 SVGIG come from the germline V gene (reference sequence). The CDR3 loop spans 14 amino acids. V was pared by 2 bases and J by 5 bases, with 15 bases between. CDR3 sequence (DNA): TGTGCCTGGAGTACGGCAGGGAGTAGGACTGAAGCTTTCTTT. Its protein is CAWSTAGSRTEAFF.

Points on this clonotype: A read error may be the cause here, since a much bigger clone is one base away. The chain recombines TRBV12-3 or TRBV12-4 with TRBJ1-1; 8 nucleotides agree with TRBD1. Trimming at V came to 4 bases and at J to 3 bases, leaving 4 bases not matched to a gene. CDR3 length: 14 amino acids. The CDR3 DNA is TGTGCCAGCAGTTCAGGGGGCACGGACACTGAAGCTTTCTTT. Its translation: CASSSGGTDTEAFF.

A note on this clonotype: The conserved final phenylalanine or tryptophan is absent from the CDR3, which likely points to a read error. This chain joins TRBV6-5 and TRBJ1-2; 7 bases align to TRBD1. Trimming took 11 bases from V and 4 from J; bases not matched to a gene: 4. The germline CDR1 and CDR2 sequences are MNHEY and SVGAGI. The CDR3 extends over 11 amino acids. CDR3 in amino acids: CAGGQVYGYTY. The DNA of the CDR3 is TGTGCCGGCGGACAGGTCTATGGCTACACCTAC.

This sequence joins TRBV11-2 and TRBJ2-7; tentative D call: TRBD2 (5 bases). This CDR3 comprises 15 residues. Germline CDR1 is SGHAT and CDR2 is FQNNGV. Between the trimmed V and J ends, which lost 3 bases and 6 bases, there was a span of 18 bases. For the CDR3, the DNA is TGTGCCAGCAGCTTCATTGATAAGACTACTGGCGAGCAGTACTTC. Its translation: CASSFIDKTTGEQYF.

This clonotype was seen many times. The V gene is TRBV7-9, the J gene TRBJ2-3, with D unresolved. The CDR3 length is 12 residues. CDR1 and CDR2 (germline): SEHNR, FQNEAQ (reference sequence). V was shortened by 1 base and J by 6 bases, with 5 bases between the two germline ends. The CDR3 spells CASSLEADTQYF. The CDR3 coding sequence is TGTGCCAGCAGCTTAGAGGCCGATACGCAGTATTTT.

J is TRBJ2-7 and V is TRBV30, with D perhaps matching TRBD2 (6 bases). This CDR3 has 13 residues. Germline CDR1 and CDR2: GTSNPN and SVGIG (reference sequence). Trimming cost V 0 bases and J 4 bases, with 10 bases left between them. The CDR3 nucleotides are TGTGCCTGGAGTGTTGGGACTTCGTACGAGCAGTACTTC. This sequence encodes CAWSVGTSYEQYF.

This clonotype has more than one count but fewer than ten. This chain uses TRBV27 with TRBJ2-5; 7 bases are a match to TRBD1. Germline V lookup: CDR1 MNHEY, CDR2 SMNVEV (reference sequence). CDR3 length: 13 amino acids. The V segment lost 0 bases and the J segment 5 bases; nucleotides outside the gene matches: 0. Here the CDR3 DNA reads TGTGCCAGCAGTTTATCGACAGGGGAGACCCAGTACTTC. As protein: CASSLSTGETQYF.

A word on this clonotype: The junction departs from the called germline gene at one end, perhaps through a read error. The chain uses TRBV6-1 and TRBJ1-2; the D gene is possibly TRBD1 (5 bases). CDR3 size: 15 residues. Per germline, CDR1 MNHNS and CDR2 SASEGT. The CDR3 loop is CASSEMAGPYSDYTF. Here the CDR3 DNA reads TGTGCCAGCAGTGAAATGGCAGGGCCATATAGTGACTACACATTC.

Points on this clonotype: The junction departs from the called germline gene at one end, perhaps through a read error. This sequence joins TRBV11-1 and TRBJ2-5; D is perhaps TRBD2 (5 bases). In germline, CDR1 is SGHAT, CDR2 FQDESV (reference sequence). The CDR3 loop spans 14 amino acids. The CDR3 spells CASTRGDSQETQYF. The CDR3 DNA reads TGCGCCAGCACCCGGGGTGATTCTCAAGAGACCCAGTACTTC.

Concerning this clonotype itself: A read error is likely, as this CDR3 ends without the conserved phenylalanine or tryptophan. The V gene is TRBV11-2, the J gene TRBJ2-2; D not certain. This CDR3 has 15 residues. CDR1 and CDR2 (germline): SGHAT, FQNNGV. The CDR3 nucleotides read TGTGCCAGTAGCTTAAGTTTCGGGTATACCGGGGAGCTGTTTCTT. This encodes CASSLSFGYTGELFL.

Points on this clonotype: It is likely a read error, because the conserved phenylalanine at the end of the CDR3 is missing. The CDR3: CARSLQGTLFAGELFL. In DNA form, the CDR3 reads TGTGCCAGGAGCCTACAGGGGACATTGTTCGCCGGGGAGCTGTTTTTG. This chain links TRBV11-2 with TRBJ2-2; 7 bases align to TRBD1. This CDR3 contains 16 residues. Looked up from germline, CDR1 is SGHAT and CDR2 is FQNNGV. Germline trimming cut 9 bases from V and 6 bases from J; bases unmatched to any gene: 16.

About this clonotype: A much larger clone is a single base away; this may be a read error. The rearrangement uses TRBV5-1 and TRBJ2-2; 7 bases map to TRBD1. This CDR3 is built from 17 residues. J gave up 7 bases and V 0 bases, and 12 bases lay outside the gene matches. Germline values: CDR1 SGHRS, CDR2 YFSETQ. The CDR3 region has the DNA TGCGCCAGCAGCTTGGGGCCGACAGGGAGCCGCAACGGGGAGCTGTTTTTT. It translates to CASSLGPTGSRNGELFF.

This clonotype was counted between two and nine times. Possible read error: a much larger clone is one base away. The chain combines TRBV29-1 with TRBJ2-4, with TRBD1 as a possible D gene (5 bases). The ends were cut back, 4 bases at V and 2 bases at J, with 6 bases in the middle. This CDR3 comprises 12 residues. Germline-derived CDR1 and CDR2 are SQVTM and ANQGSEA. This CDR3 is CSVAGTKNIQYF. CDR3 nucleotides: TGCAGCGTTGCAGGGACCAAAAACATTCAGTACTTC.

The chain links TRBV28 to TRBJ1-5, with D possibly TRBD1 on 6 matching bases. This CDR3 is built from 16 residues. From germline, CDR1 is MDHEN and CDR2 SYDVKM. Trimming pared 5 bases from V and 3 bases from J, leaving 17 bases between. For the CDR3, the DNA is TGTGCCAGCAGTCAACTAGCTCGACAGGCCAATCAGCCCCAGCATTTT. Its translation is CASSQLARQANQPQHF. Complete variable domain (other parts from reference TRBV28 and TRBJ1-5): DVKVTQSSRYLVKRTGEKVFLECVQDMDHENMFWYRQDPGLGLRLIYFSYDVKMKEKGDIPEGYSVSREKKERFSLILESASTNQTSMYLCASSQLARQANQPQHFGDGTRLSIL.